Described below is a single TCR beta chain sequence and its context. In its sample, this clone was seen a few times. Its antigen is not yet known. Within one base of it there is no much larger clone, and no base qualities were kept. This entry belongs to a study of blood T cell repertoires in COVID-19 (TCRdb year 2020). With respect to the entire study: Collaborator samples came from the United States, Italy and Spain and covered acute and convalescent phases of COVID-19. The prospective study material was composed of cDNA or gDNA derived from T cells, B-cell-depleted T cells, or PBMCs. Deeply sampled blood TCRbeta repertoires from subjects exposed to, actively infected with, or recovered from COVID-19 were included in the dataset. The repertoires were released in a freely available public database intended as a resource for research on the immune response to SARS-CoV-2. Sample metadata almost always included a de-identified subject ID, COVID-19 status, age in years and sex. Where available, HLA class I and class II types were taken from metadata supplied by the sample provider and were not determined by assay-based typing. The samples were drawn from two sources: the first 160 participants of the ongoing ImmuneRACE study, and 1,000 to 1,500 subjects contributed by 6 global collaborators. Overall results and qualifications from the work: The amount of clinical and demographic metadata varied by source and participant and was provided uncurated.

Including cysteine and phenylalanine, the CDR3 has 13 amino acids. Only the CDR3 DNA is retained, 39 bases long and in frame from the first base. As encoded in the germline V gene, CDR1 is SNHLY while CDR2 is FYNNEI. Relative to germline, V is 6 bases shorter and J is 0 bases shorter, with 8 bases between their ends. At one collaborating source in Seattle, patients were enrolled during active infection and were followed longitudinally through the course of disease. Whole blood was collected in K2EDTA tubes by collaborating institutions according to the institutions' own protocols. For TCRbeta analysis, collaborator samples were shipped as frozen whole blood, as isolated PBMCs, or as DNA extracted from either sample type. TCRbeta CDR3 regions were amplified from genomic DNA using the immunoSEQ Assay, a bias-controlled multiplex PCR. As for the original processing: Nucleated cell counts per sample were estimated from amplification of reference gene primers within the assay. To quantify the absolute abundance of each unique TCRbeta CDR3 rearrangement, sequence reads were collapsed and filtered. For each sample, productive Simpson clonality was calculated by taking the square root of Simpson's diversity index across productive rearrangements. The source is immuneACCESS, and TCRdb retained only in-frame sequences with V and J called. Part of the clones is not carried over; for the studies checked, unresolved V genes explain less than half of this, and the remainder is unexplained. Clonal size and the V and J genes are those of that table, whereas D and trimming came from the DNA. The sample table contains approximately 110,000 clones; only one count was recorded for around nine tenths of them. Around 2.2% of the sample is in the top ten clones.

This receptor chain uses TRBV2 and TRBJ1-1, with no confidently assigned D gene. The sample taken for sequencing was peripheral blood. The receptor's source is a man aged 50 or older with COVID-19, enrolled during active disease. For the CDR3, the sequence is CASRRAMNTEAFF. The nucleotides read TGTGCCAGCAGGAGGGCAATGAACACTGAAGCTTTCTTT.